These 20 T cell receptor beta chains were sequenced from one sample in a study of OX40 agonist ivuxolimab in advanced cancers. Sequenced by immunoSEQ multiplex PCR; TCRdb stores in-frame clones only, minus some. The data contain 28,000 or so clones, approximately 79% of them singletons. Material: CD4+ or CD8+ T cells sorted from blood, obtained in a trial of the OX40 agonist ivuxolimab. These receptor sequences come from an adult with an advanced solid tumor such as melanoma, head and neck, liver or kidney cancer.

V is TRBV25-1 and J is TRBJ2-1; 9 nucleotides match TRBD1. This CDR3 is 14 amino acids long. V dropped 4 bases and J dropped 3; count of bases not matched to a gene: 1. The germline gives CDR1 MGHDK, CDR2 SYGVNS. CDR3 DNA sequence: TGTGCCAGCAGTGGACAGGGGGTCTACAATGAGCAGTTCTTC. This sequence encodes CASSGQGVYNEQFF.

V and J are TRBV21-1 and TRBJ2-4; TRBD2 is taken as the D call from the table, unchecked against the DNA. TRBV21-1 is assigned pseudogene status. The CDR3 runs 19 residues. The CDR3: CASSIVQVFSKLAKNIQYF. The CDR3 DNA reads TGTGCCAGCAGCATAGTTCAAGTGTTCTCGAAACTAGCCAAAAACATTCAGTACTTC.

The CDR3 here is CASSQESGDRAIEQFF. The CDR3 DNA reads TGCGCCAGCAGCCAAGAATCCGGGGACAGGGCGATTGAGCAGTTCTTC. The chain couples TRBV4-3 to TRBJ2-1; 9 nucleotides agree with TRBD1. The CDR3 is 16 residues long. CDR1 LGHNA and CDR2 YSLEER come from the germline V gene. Germline trimming cut 0 bases from V and 9 bases from J; bases unmatched to any gene: 9.

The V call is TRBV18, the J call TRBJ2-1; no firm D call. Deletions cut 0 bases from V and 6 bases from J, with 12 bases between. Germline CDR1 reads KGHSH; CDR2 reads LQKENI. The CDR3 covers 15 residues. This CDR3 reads CASSPPSVGSNEQFF. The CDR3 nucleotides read TGTGCCAGCTCACCACCGTCGGTAGGGTCCAATGAGCAGTTCTTC.

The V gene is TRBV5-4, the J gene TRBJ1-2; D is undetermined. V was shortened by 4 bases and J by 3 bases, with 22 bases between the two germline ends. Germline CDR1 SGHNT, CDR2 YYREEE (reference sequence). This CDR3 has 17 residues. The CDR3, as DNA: TGTGCCAGCAGCCAAGATTATTGGGCGTTCGGCGACTATGGCTACACCTTC. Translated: CASSQDYWAFGDYGYTF.

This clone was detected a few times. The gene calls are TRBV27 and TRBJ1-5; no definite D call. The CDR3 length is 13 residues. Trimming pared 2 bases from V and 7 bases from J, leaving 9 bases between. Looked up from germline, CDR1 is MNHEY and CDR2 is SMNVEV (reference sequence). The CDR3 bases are TGTGCCAGCAGTTTAGCGGCCCAACAGCCCCAGCATTTT. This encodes CASSLAAQQPQHF.

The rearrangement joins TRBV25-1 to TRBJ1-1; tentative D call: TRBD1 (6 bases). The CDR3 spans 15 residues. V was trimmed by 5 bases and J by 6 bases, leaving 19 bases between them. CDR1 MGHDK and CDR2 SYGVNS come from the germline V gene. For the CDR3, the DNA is TGTGCCAGCAGTTCAATAGGGGGGCGGGTTTCTGAAGCTTTCTTT. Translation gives CASSSIGGRVSEAFF.

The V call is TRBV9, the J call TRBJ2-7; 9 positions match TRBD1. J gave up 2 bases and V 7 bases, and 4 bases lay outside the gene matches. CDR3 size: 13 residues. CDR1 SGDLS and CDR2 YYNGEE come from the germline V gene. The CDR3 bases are TGTGCCAGCGGGACAGGGACACCCTACGAGCAGTACTTC. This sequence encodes CASGTGTPYEQYF.

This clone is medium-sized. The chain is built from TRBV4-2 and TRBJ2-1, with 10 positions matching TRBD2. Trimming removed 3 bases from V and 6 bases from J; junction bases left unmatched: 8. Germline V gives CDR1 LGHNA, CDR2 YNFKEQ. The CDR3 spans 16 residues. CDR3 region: CASSQDPAGGLNEQFF. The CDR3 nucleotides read TGTGCCAGCAGCCAGGACCCAGCGGGGGGGCTCAATGAGCAGTTCTTC.

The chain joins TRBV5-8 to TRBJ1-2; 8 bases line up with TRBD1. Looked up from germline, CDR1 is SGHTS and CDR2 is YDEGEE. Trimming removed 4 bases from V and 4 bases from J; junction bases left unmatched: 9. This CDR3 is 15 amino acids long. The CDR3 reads CASSLDRGVIYGYTF. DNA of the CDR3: TGTGCCAGCAGCCTCGACAGGGGAGTTATCTATGGCTACACCTTC.

CDR3 sequence: CASSFSTDTQYF. DNA of the CDR3: TGCGCCAGCAGCTTTTCCACAGATACGCAGTATTTT. The rearrangement links TRBV5-1 to TRBJ2-3; D remains ambiguous. The CDR3 is 12 residues long. Between the trimmed V and J ends, which lost 2 bases and 2 bases, there was a span of 3 bases. Germline V gene data show CDR1 as SGHRS and CDR2 as YFSETQ.

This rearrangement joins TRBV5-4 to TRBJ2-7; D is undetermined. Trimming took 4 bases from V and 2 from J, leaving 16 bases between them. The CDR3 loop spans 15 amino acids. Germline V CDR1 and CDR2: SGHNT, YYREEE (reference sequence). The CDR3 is CASSPANGQTYEQYF. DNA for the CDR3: TGTGCCAGCAGCCCCGCCAACGGGCAGACCTACGAGCAGTACTTC.

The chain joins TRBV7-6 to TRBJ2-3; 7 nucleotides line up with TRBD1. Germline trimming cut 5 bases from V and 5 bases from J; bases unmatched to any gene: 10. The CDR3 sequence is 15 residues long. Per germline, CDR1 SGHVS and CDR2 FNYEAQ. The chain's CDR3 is CASSPYITGVDTQYF. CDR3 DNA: TGTGCCAGCAGCCCATATATAACAGGGGTAGATACGCAGTATTTT.

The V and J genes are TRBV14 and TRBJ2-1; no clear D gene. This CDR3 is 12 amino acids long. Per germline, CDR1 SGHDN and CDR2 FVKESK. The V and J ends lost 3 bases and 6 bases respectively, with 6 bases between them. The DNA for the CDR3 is TGTGCCAGCAGCCAGTTAGGCAATGAGCAGTTCTTC. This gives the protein CASSQLGNEQFF.

CDR3 region: CASSNTGKPGYTF. Here the CDR3 DNA reads TGTGCCAGCTCAAATACAGGGAAGCCTGGCTACACCTTC. The gene calls are TRBV6-5 and TRBJ1-2, with a weak D call TRBD1 (6 bases). Per the germline V gene, CDR1 is MNHEY and CDR2 is SVGAGI. V lost 8 bases and J lost 7, with 17 bases in between. The CDR3 covers 13 residues.

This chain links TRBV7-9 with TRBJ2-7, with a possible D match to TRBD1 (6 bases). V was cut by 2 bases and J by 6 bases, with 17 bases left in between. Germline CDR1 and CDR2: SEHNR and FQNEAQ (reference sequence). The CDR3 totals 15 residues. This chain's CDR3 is CASSLTHRDPLEQYF. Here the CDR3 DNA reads TGTGCCAGCAGCTTAACCCACAGGGATCCCCTCGAGCAGTACTTC.

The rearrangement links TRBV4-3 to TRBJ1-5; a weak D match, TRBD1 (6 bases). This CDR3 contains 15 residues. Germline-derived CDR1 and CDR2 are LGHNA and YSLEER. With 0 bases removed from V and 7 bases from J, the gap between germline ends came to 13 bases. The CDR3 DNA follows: TGCGCCAGCAGCCAAGAGTGGCAGGGGAGGCAGCCCCAGCATTTT. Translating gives CASSQEWQGRQPQHF.

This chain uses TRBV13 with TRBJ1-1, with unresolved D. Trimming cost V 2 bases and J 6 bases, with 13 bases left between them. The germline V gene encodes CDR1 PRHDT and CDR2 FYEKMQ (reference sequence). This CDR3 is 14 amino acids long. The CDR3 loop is CASSLRQEYPEAFF. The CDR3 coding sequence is TGTGCCAGCAGCTTAAGGCAGGAATATCCTGAAGCTTTCTTT.

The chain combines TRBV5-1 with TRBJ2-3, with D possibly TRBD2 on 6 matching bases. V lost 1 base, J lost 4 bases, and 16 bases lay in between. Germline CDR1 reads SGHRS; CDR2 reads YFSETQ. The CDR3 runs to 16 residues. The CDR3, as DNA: TGCGCCAGCAGCTTGACCGTAGCGGTTAATGCAGATACGCAGTATTTT. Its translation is CASSLTVAVNADTQYF.

This chain's CDR3 is CASSQFFGGRDNEQFF. CDR3 DNA: TGTGCCAGCAGCCAGTTCTTTGGGGGTCGGGACAATGAGCAGTTCTTC. The chain employs TRBV14 and TRBJ2-1; D assignment may be TRBD1 or TRBD2 (5 bases each). V was pared by 3 bases and J by 5 bases, with 17 bases between. This CDR3 contains 16 residues. The germline V gene encodes CDR1 SGHDN and CDR2 FVKESK.